A single T cell receptor beta chain is shown here with its context. The antigen remains unidentified. The entry originates in a study of shared clonotypes between healthy human individuals. Findings and limits, study-wide: The sharing of 5% to 6.5% of naive CD4 clonotypes was seen across a few donors.

Data came from immunoSEQ multiplex PCR; TCRdb stores just in-frame clones and leaves some out. The data contain approximately 1,500,000 clones, around 97% of them singletons. The sample consisted of naive CD4+ T cells sorted from blood. Stated subset: CD45RA+ positively selected. The TCR was taken from a man younger than 45 in good health.

For the CDR3, the DNA is TGCAGCGTTGTTTCTGGACAGGCAGATAATGAGCAGTTCTTC. It codes for CSVVSGQADNEQFF. The V call is TRBV29-1, the J call TRBJ2-1, with TRBD1 matching over 7 bases. Losses at the gene ends were 4 bases for V and 7 bases for J; bases not matched to a gene: 10. The CDR3 is 14 amino acids. CDR1 SQVTM and CDR2 ANQGSEA come from the germline V gene.